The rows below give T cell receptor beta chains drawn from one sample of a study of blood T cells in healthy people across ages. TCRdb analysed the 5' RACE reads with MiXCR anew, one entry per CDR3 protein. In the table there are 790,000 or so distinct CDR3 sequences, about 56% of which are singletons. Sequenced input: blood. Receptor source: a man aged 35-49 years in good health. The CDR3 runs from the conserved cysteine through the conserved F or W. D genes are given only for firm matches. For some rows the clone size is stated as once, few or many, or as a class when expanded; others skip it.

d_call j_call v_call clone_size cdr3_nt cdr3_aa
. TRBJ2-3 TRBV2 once TGTGCCAGCAGGGAGCGGACCACAGATACGCAGTATTTT CASRERTTDTQYF
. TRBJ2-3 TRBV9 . TGTGCCAGCAGCGTTGGACAGCCAGATACGCAGTATTTT CASSVGQPDTQYF
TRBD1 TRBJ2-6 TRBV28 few TGTGCCAGCAGTTTTGACAGGGGAGGTAGACTCCTGACTTTC CASSFDRGGRLLTF
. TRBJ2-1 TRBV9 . TGTGCCAGCAGCGTACTCTCTGGCGGCACCTACAATGAGCAGTTCTTC CASSVLSGGTYNEQFF
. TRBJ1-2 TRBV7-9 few TGTGCCAGCAGCTTACTGTTACGGGAAGAGGGCTACACCTTC CASSLLLREEGYTF
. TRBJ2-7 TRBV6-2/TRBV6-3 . TGTGCCAGCACTAGGGGGGATTACTCCTACGAGCAGTACTTC CASTRGDYSYEQYF
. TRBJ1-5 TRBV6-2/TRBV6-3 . TGTGCCAGCAGTTACGTGCGCCGGAACAATCAGCCCCAGCATTTT CASSYVRRNNQPQHF
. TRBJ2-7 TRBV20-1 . TGCAGTGCTAGAGATAGGAACAGATCCTACGAGCAGTACTTC CSARDRNRSYEQYF
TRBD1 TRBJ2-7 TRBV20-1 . TGCAGTGCTAGAGTTCCAGGGGGAGCCTACGAGCAGTACTTC CSARVPGGAYEQYF
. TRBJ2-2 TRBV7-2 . TGTGCCAGCAGCTTAGCGCGACTAGCGAACACCGGGGAGCTGTTTTTT CASSLARLANTGELFF
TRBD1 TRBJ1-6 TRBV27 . TGTGCCAGCAGCTGGACAGGGGGCTTTTCTCCCCTCCACTTT CASSWTGGFSPLHF
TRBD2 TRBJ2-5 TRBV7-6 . TGTGCCAGCAGCCTTCAACCGGGAGGACCCCAAGAGACCCAGTACTTC CASSLQPGGPQETQYF
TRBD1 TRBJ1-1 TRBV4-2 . TGTGCCAGCAGCGTCACCGGGACAGGGTCTGAAGCTTTCTTT CASSVTGTGSEAFF
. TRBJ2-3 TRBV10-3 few TGTGCCAGCATTCAGGAGAGCACAGATACGCAGTATTTT CASIQESTDTQYF
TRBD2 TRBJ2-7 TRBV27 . TGTGCCAGCACCCCCGGGACTAGCGGTATAAATGAGCAGTACTTC CASTPGTSGINEQYF
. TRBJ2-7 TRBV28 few TGTGCCAGCAGTTTATTTCTTTCCTACGAGCAGTACTTC CASSLFLSYEQYF
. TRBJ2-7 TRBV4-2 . TGTGCCAGCGCCAACCCAGGGGCTGGCGAGCAGTACTTC CASANPGAGEQYF
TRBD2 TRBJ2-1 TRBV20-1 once TGCAGTGCTAGAGATCCGGCGCAGATTAGCGGGAGATACAATGAGCAGTTCTTC CSARDPAQISGRYNEQFF
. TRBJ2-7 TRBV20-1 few TGCAGTGCAAGTGGTGGGGGGACCCTAACTTACGAGCAGTACTTC CSASGGGTLTYEQYF
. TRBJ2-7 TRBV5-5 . TGTGCCAGCAGCTTCTGGCAGAGGAGCTCCTACAATGAGCAGTACTTC CASSFWQRSSYNEQYF
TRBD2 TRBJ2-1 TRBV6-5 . TGTGCCAGCAGCGAACCTAGCGGGAGACGTTTTTTTGAGCAGTTCTTC CASSEPSGRRFFEQFF
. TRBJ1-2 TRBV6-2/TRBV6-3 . TGTGCCAGCAGTCCGATCAGGGGCCATGGAAGTGGCTACACCTTC CASSPIRGHGSGYTF
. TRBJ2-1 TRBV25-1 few TGTGCCAGCAGCCCCCTGGGGGGGGGGCTCAACAATGAGCAGTTCTTC CASSPLGGGLNNEQFF
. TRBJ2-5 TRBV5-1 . TGCGCCAGCAGCTTGGGACAGCTAATACAAGAGACCCAGTACTTC CASSLGQLIQETQYF
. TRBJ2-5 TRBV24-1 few TGTGCCACCAGTGATTTTTACAACCAAGAGACCCAGTACTTC CATSDFYNQETQYF
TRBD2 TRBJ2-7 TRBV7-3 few TGTGCCAGCAGGCCAGCGGGAGGGCCATTTGAGCAGTACTTC CASRPAGGPFEQYF
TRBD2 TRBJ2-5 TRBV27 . TGTGCCAGCAGTTGGCTAGCGGGAGAGGAAGAGACCCAGTACTTC CASSWLAGEEETQYF
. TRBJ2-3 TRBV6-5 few TGTGCCAGCAGCCCCGAATTGACTAGTCTGGATACGCAGTATTTT CASSPELTSLDTQYF
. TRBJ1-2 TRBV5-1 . TGCGCCAGCAGCTTGGTACGGGGGCCCGATTATGGCTACACCTTC CASSLVRGPDYGYTF
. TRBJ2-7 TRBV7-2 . TGTGCCAGCAGCTTTAGTCCGACGGGGATAAGGAACGAGCAGTACTTC CASSFSPTGIRNEQYF
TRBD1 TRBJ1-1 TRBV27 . TGTGCCAGCGCGGGACAGATGAACACTGAAGCTTTCTTT CASAGQMNTEAFF
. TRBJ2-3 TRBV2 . TGTGCCAGCAGTGACTCCTTTGGGCAGTATTTT CASSDSFGQYF
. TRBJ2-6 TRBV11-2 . TGTGCCAGCAGGCGAATACAGGGAGAGCGCTTTGGGGCCAACGTCCTGACTTTC CASRRIQGERFGANVLTF
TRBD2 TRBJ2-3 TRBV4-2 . TGTGCCAGCAGCCAAGATTCGACTAGCGGGGCTCGAGATACGCAGTATTTT CASSQDSTSGARDTQYF
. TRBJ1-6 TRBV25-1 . TGTGCCAGTACGACCGTGGGGAATTCACCCCTCCACTTT CASTTVGNSPLHF
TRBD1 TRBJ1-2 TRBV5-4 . TGTGCCAGCAGCCACCCGGCAGGGGGCTATGGCTACACCTTC CASSHPAGGYGYTF
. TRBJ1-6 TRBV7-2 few TGTGCCAGCAGCTGGCTCGGACGGAGCCTTAGTTCACCCCTCCACTTT CASSWLGRSLSSPLHF
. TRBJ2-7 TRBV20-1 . TGCAGTGCTAGAGAGGTGCGGGCCTACGAGCAGTACTTC CSAREVRAYEQYF
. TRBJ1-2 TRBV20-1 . TGCAGTGCTAAAGATCTAGGCCGTTCTTATGGCTACACCTTC CSAKDLGRSYGYTF
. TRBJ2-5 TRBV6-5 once TGTGCCAGCAGTTACTCGGGGTCTCAGCGCGGCGTGGAGACCCAGTACTTC CASSYSGSQRGVETQYF
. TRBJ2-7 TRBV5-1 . TGCGCCAGCAAAGGGGCTCGCTCCTACAATGAGCAGTACTTC CASKGARSYNEQYF
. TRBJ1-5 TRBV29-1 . TGCAGCGTTGGAGAAGGGGGGATTGGGAGCAATCAGCCCCAGCATTTT CSVGEGGIGSNQPQHF
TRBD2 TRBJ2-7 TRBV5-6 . TGTGCCAGTTACCGCACTAGCGGGTTTAGAAAGAAGACCTACGAGCAGTACTTC CASYRTSGFRKKTYEQYF
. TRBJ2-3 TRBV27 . TGTGCCAGCATCCAAAGGCGGGAAGTCGGGCAGTATTTT CASIQRREVGQYF
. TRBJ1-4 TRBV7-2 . TGTGCCAGCACCATGACTCGGGATATTTGGTCTGGAGAAAAACTGTTTTTT CASTMTRDIWSGEKLFF
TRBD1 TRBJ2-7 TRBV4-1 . TGCGCCAGCAGTCAAATCAGGGGGTCCTACGAGCAGTACTTC CASSQIRGSYEQYF
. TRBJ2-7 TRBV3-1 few TGTGCCAGCAGCCCTGAATACGGGATCACCTACAATGAGCAGTACTTC CASSPEYGITYNEQYF
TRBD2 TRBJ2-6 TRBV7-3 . TGTGCCAGCAGCTTCTTTAGCGGGGGGGCGACGGGGGCCAACGTCCTGACTTTC CASSFFSGGATGANVLTF
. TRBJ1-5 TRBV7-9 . TGTGCCAGCAGCCATATACGGGACACCGAAAACCATCAGCCCCAGCATTTT CASSHIRDTENHQPQHF
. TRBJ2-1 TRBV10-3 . TGTGCCATCAGTTCCCAGCGGAGTGCCCACAATGAGCAGTTCTTC CAISSQRSAHNEQFF
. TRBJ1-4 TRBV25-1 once TGTGCCAGCAGTGAATCGCAGCCTACTAATGAAAAACTGTTTTTT CASSESQPTNEKLFF
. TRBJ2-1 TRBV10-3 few TGTGCCATCAGTGAAGTATTGGGCTCCTACAATGAGCAGTTCTTC CAISEVLGSYNEQFF
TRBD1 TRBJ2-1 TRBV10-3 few TGTGCCACTCGGGCGACAGGGCCCTACAATGAGCAGTTCTTC CATRATGPYNEQFF
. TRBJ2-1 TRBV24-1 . TGTGCCACCAGTGATTTTTGGGGGACCGAGCAGTTCTTC CATSDFWGTEQFF
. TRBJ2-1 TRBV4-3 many TGCGCCAGCAGCCAAGGCATGTCCCGGGAGCAGTTCTTC CASSQGMSREQFF